This TCR beta chain is from a study of shared clonotypes between healthy human individuals (dated by TCRdb to the early 2020s). Turning to the overall study: A couple of women and three men aged 18 to 49 years were included in the cohort. For each donor, CD4 naive and CD4 memory were each given three plates, CD8 naive was given two plates, and CD8 memory was given one plate. To estimate repertoire size and how much clonotype sharing occurs between individuals, the study deeply sequenced the blood TCR repertoires of five healthy adults. Different laboratories and diverse techniques were used to prepare libraries and sequence TCR repertoires, to increase sequencing depth and limit assay-specific biases. Each donor's leukapheresis produced roughly between about 0.85 and 10 billion PBMCs.

The donors were healthy, HIV-negative adults with no recently reported acute infections or vaccinations. Only Caucasian adults living in Nashville, Tennessee, USA were represented among the donors. CD4+ T cells were enriched by magnetic negative selection; naive cells were then positively selected on CD45RA, and the negative fraction formed the memory subset. Blood was obtained by leukapheresis, after which PBMCs were separated by Ficoll-Histopaque density gradient centrifugation and cryopreserved in liquid nitrogen vapor phase. Purity and quantity of every magnetically sorted T cell population were checked by analytical flow cytometry. From each sorted fraction, genomic DNA was isolated and quantified by UV absorbance on a Nanodrop 2000c. A remark on this clone: It has no known antigen specificity. No base quality information exists; no much larger clone differs at one position.

Ends trimmed: V by 10 bases, J by 6 bases; bases unmatched to a gene: 5. CDR1 and CDR2 were assigned from the germline V gene as MDHEN and SYDVKM. From cysteine to phenylalanine, the CDR3 is 11 amino acids long. CDR3 DNA only is kept here, 33 bases in frame from base 1. What the research found in general, with its limitations: Based on pairwise subsampling, the degree of clonotype sharing among donors was expected to be affected by sequencing depth. Only blood was sampled, and tissue TCR repertoires likely differ from those in blood. Compared with non-shared clonotypes, clonotypes shared by all four sorted-subset donors had higher generation probabilities. Rarefaction of sorted-subset datasets indicated incomplete sequencing despite the large sequencing depth. The small number of donors limited the genetic and exposure-history diversity represented. When a handful of donors were compared, the shared fraction of clonotypes was about 5.4% for naive CD4, roughly 3.4% for naive CD8, 2% to 2.5% for memory CD4, and 0.4% for memory CD8. Larger estimated clonotype richness was generally found for naive subsets than for memory subsets.

Using the deep immunoSEQ assay, TCR CDR3 regions were amplified from genomic DNA by multiplex PCR. Extracted genomic DNA from each cell subset was spread evenly across all wells of several immunoSEQ 96-well plates, with each plate serving as a replicate. For sorted subsets, each replicate PCR was loaded with approximately 190 ng genomic DNA, equivalent to 25,000 to 30,000 T cell genomes. The purified libraries were quantified using a Qubit 3.0 fluorometer, sized with a Bioanalyzer 2100, and then quantified again using the KAPA Library Quantification kit. Every immunoSEQ 96-well plate was sequenced on a dedicated single-read 150-cycle Illumina NextSeq 550 flow cell. The study's processing was this. Because the immunoSEQ output included only junctional sequences and no quality scores, the filtering could not be the same as the filtering used for full-length reads. Sequences were annotated with PyIR, a Python wrapper for IgBLAST v1.9, using IMGT germline references to assign V/J genes and CDR3. Any read was removed if the V/J assignment was weak (E-value above 1e-6), the CDR3 was missing, or the read contained stop codons, out-of-frame junctions, or ambiguous translated residues. V3J clonotypes were defined as sequences sharing the same inferred V gene, J gene, and CDR3 amino acid sequence. The percentage overlap between two repertoires was calculated by dividing the number of shared unique clonotypes by the size of the smaller repertoire. RTK rarefaction, the Chao1 estimator, and Recon v2.1 estimates of unobserved clonotypes were used to assess repertoire richness. For all TCRbeta clonotypes obtained by the gDNA method from four donors, generation probabilities were computed with OLGA. The table was pulled from immuneACCESS by TCRdb, which kept in-frame rearrangements only. Such tables lose some clones; where checked, under half of the loss comes from unresolved V genes, and the rest has no known cause. For V, J and clone size, that table is used; D and trimming come from the DNA. Across this sample there are 2 million to 3 million clones, with roughly 93% seen only once. Approximately 0.35% of the sample is held by the ten biggest clonotypes.

The receptor comes from a man younger than 30 in good health. Some clones in this sample may be carry-over from other donors' samples. The sequence joins TRBV28 to TRBJ1-2, and TRBD1 matches 7 of the central bases. The sequencing input was naive CD4+ T cells from PBMCs. Per the publication, the cell subset or site label means: CD45RA+ positively selected. The nucleotide sequence reads TGTGCCACAGGGGGGTATGATGGCTACACCTTC. Its amino acids are CATGGYDGYTF.